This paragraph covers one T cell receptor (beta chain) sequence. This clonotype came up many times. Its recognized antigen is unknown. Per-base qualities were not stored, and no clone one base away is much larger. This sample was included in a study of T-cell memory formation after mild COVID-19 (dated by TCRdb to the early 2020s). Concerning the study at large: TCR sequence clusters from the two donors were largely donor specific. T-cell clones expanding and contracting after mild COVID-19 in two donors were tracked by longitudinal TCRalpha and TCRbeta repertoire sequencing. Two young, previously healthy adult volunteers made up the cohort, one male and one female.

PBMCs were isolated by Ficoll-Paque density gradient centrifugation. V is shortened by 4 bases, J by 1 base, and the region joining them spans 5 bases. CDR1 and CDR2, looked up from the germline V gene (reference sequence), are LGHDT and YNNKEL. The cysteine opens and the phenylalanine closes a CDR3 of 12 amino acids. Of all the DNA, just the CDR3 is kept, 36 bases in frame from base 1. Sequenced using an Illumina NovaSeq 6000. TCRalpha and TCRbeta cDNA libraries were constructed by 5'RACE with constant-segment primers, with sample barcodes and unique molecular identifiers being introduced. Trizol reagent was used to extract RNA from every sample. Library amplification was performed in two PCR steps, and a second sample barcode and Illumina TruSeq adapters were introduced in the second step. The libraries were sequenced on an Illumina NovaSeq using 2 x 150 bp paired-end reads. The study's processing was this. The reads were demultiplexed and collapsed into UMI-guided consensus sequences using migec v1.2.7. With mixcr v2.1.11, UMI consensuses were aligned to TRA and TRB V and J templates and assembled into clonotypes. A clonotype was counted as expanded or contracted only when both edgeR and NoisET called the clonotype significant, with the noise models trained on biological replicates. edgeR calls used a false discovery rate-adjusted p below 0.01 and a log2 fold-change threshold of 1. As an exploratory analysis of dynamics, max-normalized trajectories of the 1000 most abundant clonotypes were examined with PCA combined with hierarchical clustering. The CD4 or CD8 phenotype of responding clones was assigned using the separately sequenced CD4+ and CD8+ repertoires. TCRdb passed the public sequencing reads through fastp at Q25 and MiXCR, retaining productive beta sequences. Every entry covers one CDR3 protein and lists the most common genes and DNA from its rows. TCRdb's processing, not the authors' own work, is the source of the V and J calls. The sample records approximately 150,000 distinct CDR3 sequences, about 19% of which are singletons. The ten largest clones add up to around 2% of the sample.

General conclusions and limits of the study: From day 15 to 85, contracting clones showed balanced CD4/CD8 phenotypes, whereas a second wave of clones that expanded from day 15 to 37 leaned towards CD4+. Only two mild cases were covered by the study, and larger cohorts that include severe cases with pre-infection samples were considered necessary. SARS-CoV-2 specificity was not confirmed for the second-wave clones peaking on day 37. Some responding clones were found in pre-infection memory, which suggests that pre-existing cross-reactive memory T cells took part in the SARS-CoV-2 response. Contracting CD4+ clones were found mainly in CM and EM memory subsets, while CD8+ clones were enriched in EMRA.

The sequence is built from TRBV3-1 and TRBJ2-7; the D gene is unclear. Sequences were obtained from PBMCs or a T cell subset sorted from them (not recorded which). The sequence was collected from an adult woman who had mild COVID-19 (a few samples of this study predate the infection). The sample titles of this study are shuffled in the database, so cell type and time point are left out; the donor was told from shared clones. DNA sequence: TGTGCCAGCAGCCGACTGTCCTACGAGCAGTACTTC. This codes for CASSRLSYEQYF.